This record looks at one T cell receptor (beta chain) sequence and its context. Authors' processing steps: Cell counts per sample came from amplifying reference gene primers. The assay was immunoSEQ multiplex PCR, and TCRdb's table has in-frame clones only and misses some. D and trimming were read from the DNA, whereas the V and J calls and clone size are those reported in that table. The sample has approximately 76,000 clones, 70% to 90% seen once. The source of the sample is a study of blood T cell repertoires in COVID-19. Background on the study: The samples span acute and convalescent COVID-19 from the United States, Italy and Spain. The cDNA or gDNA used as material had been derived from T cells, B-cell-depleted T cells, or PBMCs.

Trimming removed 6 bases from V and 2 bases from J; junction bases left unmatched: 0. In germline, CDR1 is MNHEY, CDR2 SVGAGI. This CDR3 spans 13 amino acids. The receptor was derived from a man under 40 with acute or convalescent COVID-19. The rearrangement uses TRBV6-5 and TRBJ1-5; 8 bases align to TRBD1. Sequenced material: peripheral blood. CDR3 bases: TGTGCCAGCAGGGACAGGGGCAATCAGCCCCAGCATTTT. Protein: CASRDRGNQPQHF.